This T cell receptor (beta chain) was recovered during a study of T-cell reconstitution after alpha-beta-depleted transplantation in children. Losses at the gene ends were 1 base for V and 4 bases for J; bases not matched to a gene: 8. The CDR3 is 16 amino acids. From germline, CDR1 is SGHTA and CDR2 FQGNSA. As to this clonotype: Its cognate antigen is unknown.

Molecular barcoding with unique molecular identifiers was used for the TCRbeta library. MiXCR was run by TCRdb on the PCR reads, yielding one entry per CDR3 protein. The sample lists about 980,000 distinct CDR3 sequences, roughly 29% occurring once. Study-level results: The main origin of T-cell counts and diversity one year after transplant was newly produced T cells.

This rearrangement joins TRBV7-2 to TRBJ2-5; 8 bases align to TRBD2. This specimen consisted of PBMCs, mostly from graft donor cells, obtained 360 days after TCRalphabeta/CD19-depleted stem cell transplant. The sequence came from a boy under two years old who had a stem cell transplant for SCID, so the T cells may come from the graft donor. The CDR3 DNA follows: TGTGCCAGCAGCTTAGATCGGGGGGGGCCTGGAGAGACCCAGTACTTC. Protein sequence: CASSLDRGGPGETQYF.